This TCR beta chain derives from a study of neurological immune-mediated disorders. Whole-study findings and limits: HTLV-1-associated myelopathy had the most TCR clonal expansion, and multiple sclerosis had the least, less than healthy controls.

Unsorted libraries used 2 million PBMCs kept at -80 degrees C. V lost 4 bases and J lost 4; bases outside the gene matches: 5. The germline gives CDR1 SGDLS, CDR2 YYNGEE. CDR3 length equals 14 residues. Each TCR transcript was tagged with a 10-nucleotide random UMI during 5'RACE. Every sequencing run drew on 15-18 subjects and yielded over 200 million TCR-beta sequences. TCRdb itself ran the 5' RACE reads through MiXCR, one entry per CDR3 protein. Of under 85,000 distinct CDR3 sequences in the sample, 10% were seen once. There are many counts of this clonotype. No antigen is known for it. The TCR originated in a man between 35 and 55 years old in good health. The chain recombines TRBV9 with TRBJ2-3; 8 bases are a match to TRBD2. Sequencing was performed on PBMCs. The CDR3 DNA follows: TGTGCCAGCAGCTCCGGGGGGGCATCAGATACGCAGTATTTT. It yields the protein CASSSGGASDTQYF. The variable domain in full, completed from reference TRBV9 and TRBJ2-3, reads DSGVTQTPKHLITATGQRVTLRCSPRSGDLSVYWYQQSLDQGLQFLIQYYNGEERAKGNILERFSAQQFPDLHSELNLSSLELGDSALYFCASSSGGASDTQYFGPGTRLTVL.